This TCR beta chain was documented in a study of blood T cell repertoires in COVID-19. Sequencing was performed with immunoSEQ multiplex PCR; in TCRdb, only in-frame clones are kept and a portion is missing. This sample carries around 280,000 clones, approximately 83% of them seen once, and the ten largest clones take about 2.2%. The CDR3 is 13 residues long. The V gene lost 7 bases and the J gene lost 5 bases, with 14 bases spanning the gap. Per the germline V gene, CDR1 is MNHEY and CDR2 is SVGAGI. Input material: peripheral blood. V usage is TRBV6-5 and J usage is TRBJ1-2, with D maybe TRBD1 (6 bases). The source of this sequence is a woman in her twenties or thirties who had recovered from COVID-19. The CDR3 DNA reads as TGTGCCAGCACCCACTCGGACAGATATGGCTACACCTTC. Translated, it gives CASTHSDRYGYTF.